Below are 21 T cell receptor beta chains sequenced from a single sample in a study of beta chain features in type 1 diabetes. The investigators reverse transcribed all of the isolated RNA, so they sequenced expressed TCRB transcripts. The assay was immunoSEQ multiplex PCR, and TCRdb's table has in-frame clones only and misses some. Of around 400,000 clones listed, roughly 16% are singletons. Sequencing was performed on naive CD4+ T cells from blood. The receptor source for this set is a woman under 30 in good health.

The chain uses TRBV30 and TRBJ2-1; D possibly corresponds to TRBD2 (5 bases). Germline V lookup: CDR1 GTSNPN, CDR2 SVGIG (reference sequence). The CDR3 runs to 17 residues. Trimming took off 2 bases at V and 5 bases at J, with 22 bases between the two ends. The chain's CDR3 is CAWSLRLSLVEDNEQFF. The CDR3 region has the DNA TGTGCCTGGAGTTTGAGACTAAGCCTGGTGGAAGACAATGAGCAGTTCTTC.

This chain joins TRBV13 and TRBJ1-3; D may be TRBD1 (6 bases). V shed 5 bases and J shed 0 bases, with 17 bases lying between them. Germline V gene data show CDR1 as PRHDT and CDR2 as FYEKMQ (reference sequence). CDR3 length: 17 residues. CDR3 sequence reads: CASSQRLRQDSGNTIYF. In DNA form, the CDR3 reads TGTGCCAGCAGCCAGAGACTCCGACAGGACTCTGGAAACACCATATATTTT.

The DNA of the CDR3 is TGTGCCAGCAGTTTTATACGGATGGGGCGTAGCGGGAGTTACGAGCAGTACTTC. The encoded protein is CASSFIRMGRSGSYEQYF. This chain connects TRBV28 to TRBJ2-7; 9 bases map to TRBD2. After removal of 3 bases from V and 4 bases from J, the junction contained 16 bases not matched to a gene. This CDR3 spans 18 amino acids. Germline assignment: CDR1 MDHEN and CDR2 SYDVKM.

CDR3 sequence (DNA): TGTGCCAGCAACCAAGGGACAGGGGATAATGAAAAACTGTTTTTT. Residues: CASNQGTGDNEKLFF. J is TRBJ1-4 and V is TRBV28; the match to TRBD1 covers 10 bases. The length of the CDR3 is 15 residues. After removal of 7 bases from V and 4 bases from J, the junction contained 6 bases not matched to a gene. Germline values: CDR1 MDHEN, CDR2 SYDVKM. Variable domain in full (rest from reference TRBV28 and TRBJ1-4): DVKVTQSSRYLVKRTGEKVFLECVQDMDHENMFWYRQDPGLGLRLIYFSYDVKMKEKGDIPEGYSVSREKKERFSLILESASTNQTSMYLCASNQGTGDNEKLFFGSGTQLSVL.

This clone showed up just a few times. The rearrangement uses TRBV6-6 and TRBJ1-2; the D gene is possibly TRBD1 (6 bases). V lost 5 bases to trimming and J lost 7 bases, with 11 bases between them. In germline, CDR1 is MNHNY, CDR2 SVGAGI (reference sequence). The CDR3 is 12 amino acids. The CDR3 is CASSGDKPGYTF. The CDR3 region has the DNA TGTGCCAGCAGTGGGGACAAGCCTGGCTACACCTTC.

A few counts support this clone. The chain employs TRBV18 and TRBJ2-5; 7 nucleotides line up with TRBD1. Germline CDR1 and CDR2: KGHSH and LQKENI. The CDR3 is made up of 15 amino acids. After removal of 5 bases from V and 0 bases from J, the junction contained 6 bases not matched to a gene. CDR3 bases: TGTGCCAGCTCAGAGGGACAGAAATACCAAGAGACCCAGTACTTC. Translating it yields CASSEGQKYQETQYF.

The CDR3 coding sequence is TGCGCCAGCAGCCAAGATGCCAGCGGGACCTACGAGCAGTACTTC. Its translation is CASSQDASGTYEQYF. The chain joins TRBV4-3 to TRBJ2-7; 7 bases fit TRBD2. The CDR3 length is 15 residues. The junction had 4 bases not matched to a gene; V was cut back by 0 bases and J by 2 bases. Germline CDR1 reads LGHNA; CDR2 reads YSLEER.

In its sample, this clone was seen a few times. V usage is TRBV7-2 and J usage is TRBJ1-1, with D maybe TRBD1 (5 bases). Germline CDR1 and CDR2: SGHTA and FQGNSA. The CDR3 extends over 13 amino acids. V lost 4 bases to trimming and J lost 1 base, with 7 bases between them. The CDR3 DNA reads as TGTGCCAGCAGCTCACAGGAGAACACTGAAGCTTTCTTT. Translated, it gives CASSSQENTEAFF.

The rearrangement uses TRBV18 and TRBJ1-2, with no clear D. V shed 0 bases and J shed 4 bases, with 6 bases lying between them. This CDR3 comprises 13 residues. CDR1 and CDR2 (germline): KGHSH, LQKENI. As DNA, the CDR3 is TGTGCCAGCTCACCACCGTTTCGCTATGGCTACACCTTC. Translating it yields CASSPPFRYGYTF.

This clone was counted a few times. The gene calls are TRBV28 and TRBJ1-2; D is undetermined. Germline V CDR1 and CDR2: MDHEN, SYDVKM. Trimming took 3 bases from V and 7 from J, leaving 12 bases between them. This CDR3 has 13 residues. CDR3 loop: CASSFLGGIGYTF. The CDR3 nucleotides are TGTGCCAGCAGTTTCTTAGGAGGGATTGGCTACACCTTC.

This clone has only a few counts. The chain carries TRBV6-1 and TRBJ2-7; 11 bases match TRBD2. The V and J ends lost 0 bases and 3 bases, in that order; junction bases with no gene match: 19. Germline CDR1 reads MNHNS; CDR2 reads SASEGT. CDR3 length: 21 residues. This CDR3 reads CASSEALPGIAGGNKGYEQYF. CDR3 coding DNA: TGTGCCAGCAGTGAAGCGCTTCCGGGGATAGCGGGAGGGAATAAGGGCTACGAGCAGTACTTC.

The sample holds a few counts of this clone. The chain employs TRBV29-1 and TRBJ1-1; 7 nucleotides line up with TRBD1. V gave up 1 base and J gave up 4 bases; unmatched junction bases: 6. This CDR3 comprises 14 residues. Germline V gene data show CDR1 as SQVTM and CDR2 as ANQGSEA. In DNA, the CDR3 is TGCAGCGTTGAAGCAAGCAGGGGGATCACTGAAGCTTTCTTT. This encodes CSVEASRGITEAFF.

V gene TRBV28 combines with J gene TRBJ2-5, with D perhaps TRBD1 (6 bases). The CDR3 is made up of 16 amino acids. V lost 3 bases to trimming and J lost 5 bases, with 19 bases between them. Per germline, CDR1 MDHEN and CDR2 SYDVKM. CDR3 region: CASSFYRDFSGETQYF. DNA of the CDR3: TGTGCCAGCAGTTTCTACAGGGATTTCTCGGGCGAGACCCAGTACTTC.

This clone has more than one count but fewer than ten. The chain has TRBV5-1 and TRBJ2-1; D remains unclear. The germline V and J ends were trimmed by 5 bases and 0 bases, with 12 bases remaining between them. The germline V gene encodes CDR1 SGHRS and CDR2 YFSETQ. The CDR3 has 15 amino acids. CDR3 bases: TGCGCCAGCAGAGAACTCCTTAGCTCCTACAATGAGCAGTTCTTC. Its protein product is CASRELLSSYNEQFF. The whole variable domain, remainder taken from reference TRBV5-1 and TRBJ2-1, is KAGVTQTPRYLIKTRGQQVTLSCSPISGHRSVSWYQQTPGQGLQFLFEYFSETQRNKGNFPGRFSGRQFSNSRSEMNVSTLELGDSALYLCASRELLSSYNEQFFGPGTRLTVL.

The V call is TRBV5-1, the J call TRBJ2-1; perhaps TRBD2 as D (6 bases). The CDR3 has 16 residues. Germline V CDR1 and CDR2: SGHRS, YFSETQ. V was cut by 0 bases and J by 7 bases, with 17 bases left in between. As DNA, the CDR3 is TGCGCCAGCAGCTTGGAGGCAGCGGGCTGGTCGAATGAGCAGTTCTTC. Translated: CASSLEAAGWSNEQFF.

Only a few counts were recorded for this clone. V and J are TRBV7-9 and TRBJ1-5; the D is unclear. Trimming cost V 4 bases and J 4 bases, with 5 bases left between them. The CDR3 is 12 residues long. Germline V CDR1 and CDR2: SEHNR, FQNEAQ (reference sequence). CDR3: CASSSGNQPQHF. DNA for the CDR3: TGTGCCAGCAGCTCGGGGAATCAGCCCCAGCATTTT.

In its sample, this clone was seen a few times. The CDR3 loop reads CASRDDRDYNEQFF. CDR3 DNA sequence: TGTGCCAGCAGGGATGACAGGGATTACAATGAGCAGTTCTTC. The chain employs TRBV2 and TRBJ2-1; 7 nucleotides match TRBD1. This CDR3 contains 14 residues. Losses at the gene ends were 6 bases for V and 4 bases for J; bases not matched to a gene: 6. CDR1 and CDR2 from the germline V gene are SNHLY and FYNNEI.

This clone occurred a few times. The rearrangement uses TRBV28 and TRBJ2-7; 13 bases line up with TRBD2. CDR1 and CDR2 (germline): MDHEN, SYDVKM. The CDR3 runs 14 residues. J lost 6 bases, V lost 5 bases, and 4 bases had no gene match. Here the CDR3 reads CASSRTSGSREQYF. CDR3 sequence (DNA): TGTGCCAGCAGTCGGACTAGCGGGAGTCGCGAGCAGTACTTC. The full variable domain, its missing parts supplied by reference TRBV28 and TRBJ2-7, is DVKVTQSSRYLVKRTGEKVFLECVQDMDHENMFWYRQDPGLGLRLIYFSYDVKMKEKGDIPEGYSVSREKKERFSLILESASTNQTSMYLCASSRTSGSREQYFGPGTRLTVT.

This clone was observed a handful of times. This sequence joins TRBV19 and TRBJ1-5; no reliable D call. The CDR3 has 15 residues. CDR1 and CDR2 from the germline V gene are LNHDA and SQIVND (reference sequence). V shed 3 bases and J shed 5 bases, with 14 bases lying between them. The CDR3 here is CASSILERMDQPQHF. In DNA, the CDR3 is TGTGCCAGTAGTATTCTTGAGCGGATGGATCAGCCCCAGCATTTT.

In DNA, the CDR3 is TGTGCTAGCGCCAGTAGCGGGAGCGGATACAATGAGCAGTTCTTC. This translates into CASASSGSGYNEQFF. This chain connects TRBV12-5 to TRBJ2-1, with 9 bases that match TRBD2. The germline gives CDR1 LGHNT, CDR2 FRNRAP. Germline trimming cut 9 bases from V and 4 bases from J; bases unmatched to any gene: 10. The CDR3 sequence is 15 residues long.

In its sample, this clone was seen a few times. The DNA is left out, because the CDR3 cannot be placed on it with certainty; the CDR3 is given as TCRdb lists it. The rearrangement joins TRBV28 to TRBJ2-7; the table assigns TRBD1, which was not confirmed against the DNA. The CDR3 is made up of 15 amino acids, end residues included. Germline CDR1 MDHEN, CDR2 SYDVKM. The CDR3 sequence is CASSTSGHTFYEQYF.